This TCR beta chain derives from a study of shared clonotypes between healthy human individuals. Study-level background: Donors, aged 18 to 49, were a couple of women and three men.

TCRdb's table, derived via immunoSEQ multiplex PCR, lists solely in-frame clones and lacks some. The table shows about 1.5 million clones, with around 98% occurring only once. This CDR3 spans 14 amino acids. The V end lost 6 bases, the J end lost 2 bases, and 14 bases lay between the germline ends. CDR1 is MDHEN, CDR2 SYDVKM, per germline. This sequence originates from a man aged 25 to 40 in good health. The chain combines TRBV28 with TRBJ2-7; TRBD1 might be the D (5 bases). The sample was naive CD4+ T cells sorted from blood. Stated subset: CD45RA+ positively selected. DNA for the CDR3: TGTGCCAGCAGGAGACAGATACTACCCTACGAGCAGTACTTC. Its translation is CASRRQILPYEQYF.